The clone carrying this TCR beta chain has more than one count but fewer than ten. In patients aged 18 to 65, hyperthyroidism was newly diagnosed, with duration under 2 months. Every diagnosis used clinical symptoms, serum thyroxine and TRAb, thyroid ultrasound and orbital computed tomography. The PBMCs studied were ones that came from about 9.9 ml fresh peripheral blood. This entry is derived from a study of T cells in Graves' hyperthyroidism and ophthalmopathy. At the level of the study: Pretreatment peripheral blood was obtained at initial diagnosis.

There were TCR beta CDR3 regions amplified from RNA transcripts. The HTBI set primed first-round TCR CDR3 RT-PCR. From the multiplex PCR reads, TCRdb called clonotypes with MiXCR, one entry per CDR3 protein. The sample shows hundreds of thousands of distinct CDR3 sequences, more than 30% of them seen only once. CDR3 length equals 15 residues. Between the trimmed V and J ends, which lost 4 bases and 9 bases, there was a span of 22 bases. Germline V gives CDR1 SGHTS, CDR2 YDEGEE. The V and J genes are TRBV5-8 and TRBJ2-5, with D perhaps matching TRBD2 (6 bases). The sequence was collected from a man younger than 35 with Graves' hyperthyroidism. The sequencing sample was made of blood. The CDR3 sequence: CASSRTGTRNGAQYF. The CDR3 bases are TGTGCCAGCAGCCGAACCGGGACTCGGAATGGGGCCCAGTACTTC.